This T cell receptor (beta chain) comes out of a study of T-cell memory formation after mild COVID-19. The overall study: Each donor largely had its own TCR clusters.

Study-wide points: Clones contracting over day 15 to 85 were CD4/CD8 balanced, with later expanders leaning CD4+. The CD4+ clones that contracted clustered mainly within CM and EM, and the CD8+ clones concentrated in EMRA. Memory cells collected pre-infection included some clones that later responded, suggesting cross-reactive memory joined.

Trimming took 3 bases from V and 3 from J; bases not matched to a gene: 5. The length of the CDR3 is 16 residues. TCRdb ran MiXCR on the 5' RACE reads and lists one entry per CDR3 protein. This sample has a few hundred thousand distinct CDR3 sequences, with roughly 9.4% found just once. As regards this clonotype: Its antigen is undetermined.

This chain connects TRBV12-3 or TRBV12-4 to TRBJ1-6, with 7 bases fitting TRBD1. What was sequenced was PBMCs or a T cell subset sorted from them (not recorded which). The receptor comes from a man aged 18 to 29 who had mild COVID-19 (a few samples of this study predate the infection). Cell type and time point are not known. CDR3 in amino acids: CASSLGGGGYNSPLHF. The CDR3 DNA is TGTGCCAGCAGTTTGGGAGGGGGCGGCTATAATTCACCCCTCCACTTT.